The rows below give T cell receptor beta chains drawn from one sample of a study of post-analysis software for immune sequencing data. TCRdb analysed the PCR reads with MiXCR anew, one entry per CDR3 protein. This sample has about 570,000 distinct CDR3 sequences, with about a third found just once. Source material: blood. The source of these receptors is a girl between 2 and 17 years old with multiple sclerosis. Each CDR3 is given without its conserved first and last residue. The order of the fields is V gene, clone size, CDR3 protein. Some rows have no size entry. The others give once, few or many, or a class for an expanded clone.

V: TRBV5-1; size: few; CDR3: ASSLGIGGAVPSGANVLT
V: TRBV5-1; size: NA; CDR3: ASSPDGLNTEAF
V: TRBV6-1; size: NA; CDR3: ASREPRGGLYEQF
V: TRBV24-1; size: many; CDR3: ATSDWQINYGYT
V: TRBV10-3; size: NA; CDR3: AISPGPRNEKLF
V: TRBV20-1; size: NA; CDR3: SAADRGRTDTQY
V: TRBV2; size: NA; CDR3: ASSGGVAGGQETQY
V: TRBV28; size: few; CDR3: ASSSDVTVYGYT
V: TRBV5-1; size: few; CDR3: ASSLGASGLDTQY
V: TRBV29-1; size: NA; CDR3: SVRLAGGLDEQF
V: TRBV10-3; size: NA; CDR3: AISGRQGETQY
V: TRBV12-3/TRBV12-4; size: many; CDR3: ASSLSRGETQY
V: TRBV14; size: NA; CDR3: ASSSGLVGSQETQY
V: TRBV20-1; size: NA; CDR3: SANGMRQGGYEQY
V: TRBV20-1; size: few; CDR3: SASQQGYEQY
V: TRBV20-1; size: NA; CDR3: SVVRLRGSRTYNEQF
V: TRBV29-1; size: NA; CDR3: SVEEQGETQY
V: TRBV3-1; size: NA; CDR3: ASSGSGTDTQY
V: TRBV20-1; size: few; CDR3: SADAGGQSYGYT
V: TRBV5-6; size: few; CDR3: ASSLGGVGGPNQPQH
V: TRBV6-6; size: NA; CDR3: ASSYRSLVENTGELF
V: TRBV29-1; size: NA; CDR3: SAIGGQFYEQY
V: TRBV7-2; size: NA; CDR3: ASSPMLLYADTRY
V: TRBV7-3; size: NA; CDR3: ASSTGREGRKF
V: TRBV20-1; size: few; CDR3: SARGRRQAYEQY
V: TRBV12-3/TRBV12-4; size: NA; CDR3: ASSPTSRTHNEQF
V: TRBV7-3; size: few; CDR3: ASSLRLANPYEQY
V: TRBV3-1; size: few; CDR3: ASSQGGFSNQPQH
V: TRBV6-5; size: NA; CDR3: ASSWPQGNYGYT
V: TRBV12-3/TRBV12-4; size: few; CDR3: ASSLGSLNQPQH
V: TRBV6-5; size: few; CDR3: ASRRLAGGLHYNEQF
V: TRBV6-4; size: NA; CDR3: ASREGGTNTEAF
V: TRBV29-1; size: NA; CDR3: SVERDGDTEAF
V: TRBV20-1; size: once; CDR3: SAAPGTGDTEAF
V: TRBV10-3; size: NA; CDR3: AIGTTGPGTDTQY
V: TRBV6-5; size: NA; CDR3: ASSYSRREQF
V: TRBV7-9; size: NA; CDR3: AGSPRGSGGLETQY
V: TRBV6-6; size: NA; CDR3: ASGRAEKLF
V: TRBV25-1; size: NA; CDR3: ASSEYFSRGIHETQY
V: TRBV24-1; size: few; CDR3: ATTSGQGFDYNEQF
V: TRBV5-6; size: NA; CDR3: ASSLMGNLYNEQF
V: TRBV11-2; size: few; CDR3: ASSLFRDRVTGANVLT
V: TRBV5-1; size: NA; CDR3: ASGPTRLQETQY
V: TRBV9; size: NA; CDR3: ASSVGDSRNNEQF
V: TRBV25-1; size: NA; CDR3: ASSRVGGQGWFSPLH
V: TRBV28; size: NA; CDR3: ASSLASPRSYNEQF
V: TRBV20-1; size: NA; CDR3: SAPGKQPQH